This T cell receptor beta chain was captured in a study of blood T cell repertoires in COVID-19. Turning to the study itself: The origin of the acute and convalescent COVID-19 samples was the United States, Italy and Spain. T cells, B-cell-depleted T cells, or PBMCs supplied cDNA or gDNA.

The assay was immunoSEQ multiplex PCR, and TCRdb's table has in-frame clones only and misses some. This sample yields approximately 190,000 clones, of which around 86% are seen a single time; approximately 6.5% belongs to the top ten. This CDR3 comprises 16 residues. Germline CDR1 is SGHRS and CDR2 is YFSETQ. Unmatched junction bases numbered 13, after V lost 10 bases and J lost 0 bases. This chain joins TRBV5-1 and TRBJ2-3; 8 bases are shared with TRBD2. The TCR sequence derives from a woman between 40 and 55 years old with acute or convalescent COVID-19. Sample: peripheral blood. CDR3 DNA: TGCGCCCGCACCGGGGGCGGGGGGACTAGCACAGATACGCAGTATTTT. Encoded protein: CARTGGGGTSTDTQYF.